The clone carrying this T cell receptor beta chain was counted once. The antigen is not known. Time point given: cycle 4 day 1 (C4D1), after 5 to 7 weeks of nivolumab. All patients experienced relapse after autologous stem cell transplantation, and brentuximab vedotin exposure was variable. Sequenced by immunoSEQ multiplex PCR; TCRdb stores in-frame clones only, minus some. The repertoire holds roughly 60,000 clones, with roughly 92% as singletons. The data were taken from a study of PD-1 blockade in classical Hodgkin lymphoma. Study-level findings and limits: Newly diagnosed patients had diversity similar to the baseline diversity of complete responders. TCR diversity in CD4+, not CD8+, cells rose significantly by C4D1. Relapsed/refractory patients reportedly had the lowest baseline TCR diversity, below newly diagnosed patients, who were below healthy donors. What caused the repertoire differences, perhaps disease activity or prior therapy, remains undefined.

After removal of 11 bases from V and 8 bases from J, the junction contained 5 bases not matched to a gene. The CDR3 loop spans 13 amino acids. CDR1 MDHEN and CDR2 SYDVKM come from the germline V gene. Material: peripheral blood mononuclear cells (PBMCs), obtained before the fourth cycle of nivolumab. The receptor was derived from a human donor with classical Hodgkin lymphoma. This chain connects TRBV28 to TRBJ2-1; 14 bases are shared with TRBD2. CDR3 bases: TGTGCCGTGGGACTAGCGGGGGCCGATGAGCAGTTCTTC. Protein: CAVGLAGADEQFF.